This TCR beta chain stems from a study of patients and donors after allogeneic stem cell transplantation. TCRdb analysed the RT-PCR reads with MiXCR anew, one entry per CDR3 protein. This sample has 400,000 to 450,000 distinct CDR3 sequences, with approximately 16% found just once. This CDR3 contains 15 residues. V lost 4 bases, J lost 3 bases, and 19 bases lay in between. The germline V gene has CDR1 DFQATT and CDR2 SNEGSKA (reference sequence). The TCR comes from a human donor who was either an allogeneic HSCT recipient or a stem cell or donor lymphocyte infusion donor (not recorded which). It is not recorded whose cells these are; they may come from a transplant donor. The source material was blood, either unsorted or a sorted T cell fraction (not recorded which). This chain connects TRBV20-1 to TRBJ2-7; no clear D gene. DNA of the CDR3: TGCAGTGCTACGACTTGGCCCACCCCTGACTACGAGCAGTACTTC. Protein product: CSATTWPTPDYEQYF.